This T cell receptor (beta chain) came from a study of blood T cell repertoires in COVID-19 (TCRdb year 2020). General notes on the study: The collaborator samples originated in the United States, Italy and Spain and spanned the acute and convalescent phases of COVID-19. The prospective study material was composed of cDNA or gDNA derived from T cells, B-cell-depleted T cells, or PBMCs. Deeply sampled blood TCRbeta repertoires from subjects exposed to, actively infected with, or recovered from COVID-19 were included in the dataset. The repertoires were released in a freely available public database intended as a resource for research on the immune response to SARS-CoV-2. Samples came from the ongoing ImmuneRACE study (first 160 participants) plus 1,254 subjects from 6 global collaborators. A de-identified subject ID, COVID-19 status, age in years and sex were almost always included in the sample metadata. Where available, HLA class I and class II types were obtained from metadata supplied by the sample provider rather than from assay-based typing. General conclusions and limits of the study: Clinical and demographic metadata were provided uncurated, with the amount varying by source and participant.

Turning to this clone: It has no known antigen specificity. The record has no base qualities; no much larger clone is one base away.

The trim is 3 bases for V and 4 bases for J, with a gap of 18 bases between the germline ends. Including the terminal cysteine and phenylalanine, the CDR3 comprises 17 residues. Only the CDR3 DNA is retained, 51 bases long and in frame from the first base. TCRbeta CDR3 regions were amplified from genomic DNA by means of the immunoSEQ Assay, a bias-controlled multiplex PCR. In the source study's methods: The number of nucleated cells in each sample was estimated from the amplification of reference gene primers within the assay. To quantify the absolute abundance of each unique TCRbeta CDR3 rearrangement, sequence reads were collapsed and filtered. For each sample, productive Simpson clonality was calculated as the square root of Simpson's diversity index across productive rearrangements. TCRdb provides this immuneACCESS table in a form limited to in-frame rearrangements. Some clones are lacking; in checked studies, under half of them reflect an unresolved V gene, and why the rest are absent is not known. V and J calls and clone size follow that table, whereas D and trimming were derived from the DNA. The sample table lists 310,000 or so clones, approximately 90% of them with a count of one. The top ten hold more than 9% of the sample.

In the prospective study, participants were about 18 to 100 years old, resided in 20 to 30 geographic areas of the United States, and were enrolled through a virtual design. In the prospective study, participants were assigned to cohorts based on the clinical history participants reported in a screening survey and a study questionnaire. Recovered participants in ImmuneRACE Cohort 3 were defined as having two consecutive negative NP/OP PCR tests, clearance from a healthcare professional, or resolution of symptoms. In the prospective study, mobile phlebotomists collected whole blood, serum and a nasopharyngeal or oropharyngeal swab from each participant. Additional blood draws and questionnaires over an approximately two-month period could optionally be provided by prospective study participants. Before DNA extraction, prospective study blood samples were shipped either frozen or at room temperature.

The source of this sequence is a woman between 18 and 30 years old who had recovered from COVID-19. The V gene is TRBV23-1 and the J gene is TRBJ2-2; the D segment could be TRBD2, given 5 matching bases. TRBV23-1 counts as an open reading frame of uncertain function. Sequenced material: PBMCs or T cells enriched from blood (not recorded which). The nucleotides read TGCGCCAGCAGTCAGGAGGTCGGGGTGGGGAGCACCGGGGAGCTGTTTTTT. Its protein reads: CASSQEVGVGSTGELFF.